The 13 T cell receptor beta chains given below trace back to one sample, sequenced in a study of technical replicates of blood from several donors (dated by TCRdb to about 2017). The receptor library was made with the immunoSEQ multiplex PCR assay. Here the immuneACCESS table is served through TCRdb, limited to in-frame sequences with V and J called. Missing clones are a known gap in these copies; in checked studies unresolved V genes cover under half, and the rest lacks a known reason. The sample yields tens of thousands of clones; about 93% were counted once. Of the sample, approximately 0.4% is held by the ten largest clones. Material for sequencing was T cells isolated from PBMCs. Source of these receptors: a human donor in good health.

The chain joins TRBV6-1 to TRBJ2-7, with a weak D call TRBD1 (5 bases). The germline V gene has CDR1 MNHNS and CDR2 SASEGT. The CDR3 sequence is 13 residues long. V was pared by 6 bases and J by 1 base, with 10 bases between. The CDR3 reads CASSNDRSYEQYF. In DNA, the CDR3 is TGTGCCAGCAGCAATGACAGATCCTACGAGCAGTACTTC.

CDR3 coding DNA: TGTGCCAGCAGGCAGACCACCCCCCTGAGGGAGCAGTACTTC. It is translated as CASRQTTPLREQYF. This sequence joins TRBV28 and TRBJ2-7; D remains ambiguous. The CDR3 sequence is 14 residues long. Trimming pared 6 bases from V and 7 bases from J, leaving 19 bases between. CDR1 is MDHEN, CDR2 SYDVKM, per germline.

The chain combines TRBV2 with TRBJ1-1, with D possibly being TRBD1 (6 bases). The germline CDR1 and CDR2 sequences are SNHLY and FYNNEI. The CDR3 has 14 amino acids. V was trimmed by 10 bases and J by 4 bases, leaving 19 bases between them. The CDR3 coding sequence is TGTGCCAAAAGGGGTGGGGGCCGTGGCACTGAAGCTTTCTTT. The encoded protein is CAKRGGGRGTEAFF. Based on the CDR3 plus reference TRBV2 and TRBJ1-1, the full variable domain is EPEVTQTPSHQVTQMGQEVILRCVPISNHLYFYWYRQILGQKVEFLVSFYNNEISEKSEIFDDQFSVERPDGSNFTLKIRSTKLEDSAMYFCAKRGGGRGTEAFFGQGTRLTVV.

This clone came up once. The chain links TRBV27 to TRBJ2-2, with 8 bases that match TRBD1. The CDR3 runs 15 residues. Trimming removed 7 bases from V and 6 bases from J; junction bases left unmatched: 10. Germline CDR1 reads MNHEY; CDR2 reads SMNVEV (reference sequence). CDR3 nucleotides: TGTGCCAGCAAGCTTGGACAGGGATTGGCCGGGGAGCTGTTTTTT. Amino acids: CASKLGQGLAGELFF.

The V call is TRBV19, the J call TRBJ2-7; 7 bases map to TRBD2. The CDR3 extends over 13 amino acids. The germline V gene has CDR1 LNHDA and CDR2 SQIVND (reference sequence). The ends lost 5 bases at V and 4 bases at J; junction bases unmatched: 5. In DNA, the CDR3 is TGTGCCAGTAGTCCCGGGAGGCAGTACGAGCAGTACTTC. As protein: CASSPGRQYEQYF. Full variable domain (outside the CDR3, taken from reference TRBV19 and TRBJ2-7): DGGITQSPKYLFRKEGQNVTLSCEQNLNHDAMYWYRQDPGQGLRLIYYSQIVNDFQKGDIAEGYSVSREKKESFPLTVTSAQKNPTAFYLCASSPGRQYEQYFGPGTRLTVT.

The chain couples TRBV28 to TRBJ1-2; D may be TRBD1 (5 bases). From germline, CDR1 is MDHEN and CDR2 SYDVKM. This CDR3 region has 13 residues. V gave up 6 bases and J gave up 6 bases, with 14 bases separating them. DNA for the CDR3: TGTGCCAGCAGGCCCACTGCAGGGCATGGCTACACCTTC. Its protein product is CASRPTAGHGYTF.

The CDR3 bases are TGCGCCAGCAGCCAAGCCCCTGACGAGGGCCGGGAGACCCAGTACTTC. The encoded protein is CASSQAPDEGRETQYF. The chain recombines TRBV4-1 with TRBJ2-5; TRBD2 might be the D (5 bases). Germline V gene data show CDR1 as MGHRA and CDR2 as YSYEKL. The CDR3 contains 16 residues. V shed 1 base and J shed 5 bases, with 17 bases lying between them.

The sample holds one count of this clone. The chain employs TRBV7-9 and TRBJ2-5; 13 nucleotides agree with TRBD2. This CDR3 region has 14 residues. Germline-derived CDR1 and CDR2 are SEHNR and FQNEAQ (reference sequence). The V and J ends lost 5 bases and 5 bases, in that order; junction bases with no gene match: 2. This CDR3 reads CASSGTSGMETQYF. As DNA, the CDR3 is TGTGCCAGCAGCGGGACTAGCGGGATGGAGACCCAGTACTTC.

This chain joins TRBV5-1 and TRBJ2-7; possible D gene TRBD2, 6 bases. Germline CDR1 SGHRS, CDR2 YFSETQ. V was trimmed by 0 bases and J by 4 bases, leaving 11 bases between them. The CDR3 length is 14 residues. The CDR3 reads CASSLVAGGYEQYF. Written as DNA, the CDR3 is TGCGCCAGCAGCTTGGTAGCCGGGGGTTACGAGCAGTACTTC.

The chain joins TRBV15 to TRBJ2-4; TRBD1 aligns across 11 bases. Trimming at V came to 0 bases and at J to 8 bases, leaving 6 bases not matched to a gene. This CDR3 contains 16 residues. Germline loops: CDR1 LNHNV, CDR2 YYDKDF (reference sequence). The CDR3: CATSRDPGDRGDIQYF. The CDR3 bases are TGTGCCACCAGCAGAGATCCAGGGGACAGGGGGGACATTCAGTACTTC.

This clone has only a few counts. The chain recombines TRBV6-6 with TRBJ1-1, with D unclear. Trimming cost V 0 bases and J 6 bases, with 8 bases left between them. Germline CDR1 reads MNHNY; CDR2 reads SVGAGI (reference sequence). The length of the CDR3 is 13 residues. The CDR3 nucleotides are TGTGCCAGCAGTTACTCCCTCCGTGCTGAAGCTTTCTTT. Encoded protein: CASSYSLRAEAFF.

CDR3 sequence: CASGAGYEQYF. The CDR3 nucleotides are TGTGCCAGCGGTGCAGGGTACGAGCAGTACTTC. The V and J genes are TRBV27 and TRBJ2-7; possibly TRBD1 for D (5 bases). CDR1 is MNHEY and CDR2 is SMNVEV in the germline V gene (reference sequence). The CDR3 spans 11 residues. With 8 bases removed from V and 4 bases from J, the gap between germline ends came to 9 bases.

The chain recombines TRBV7-9 with TRBJ1-4, with D tentatively TRBD1 (6 bases). The CDR3 consists of 12 residues. V was cut by 1 base and J by 12 bases, with 9 bases left in between. The germline CDR1 and CDR2 sequences are SEHNR and FQNEAQ (reference sequence). CDR3 in DNA: TGTGCCAGCAGCTTAGGGGCAGGGGAACTGTTTTTT. Translated, it gives CASSLGAGELFF. Looking up the rest from reference TRBV7-9 and TRBJ1-4 gives the full variable domain: DTGVSQNPRHKITKRGQNVTFRCDPISEHNRLYWYRQTLGQGPEFLTYFQNEAQLEKSRLLSDRFSAERPKGSFSTLEIQRTEQGDSAMYLCASSLGAGELFFGSGTQLSVL.